This entry lists 20 T cell receptor beta chains sequenced from one sample in a study of cytomegalovirus exposure and HLA in healthy donors. Primers for the PCR totalled 60 Vbeta and 13 Jbeta. Assay used: immunoSEQ multiplex PCR; TCRdb lists only in-frame clones, some missing. Here the sample table reports 80,000 to 100,000 clones. Sequenced material: PBMCs. The origin of the receptors is a man aged 45-65 years in good health and CMV-seropositive.

CDR3 region: CASSLEIGSTQEQFF. CDR3 sequence (DNA): TGCGCCAGCAGCTTGGAAATTGGCTCCACACAGGAGCAGTTCTTC. The rearrangement links TRBV5-1 to TRBJ2-1; D not certain. V was cut by 0 bases and J by 10 bases, with 17 bases left in between. The germline CDR1 and CDR2 sequences are SGHRS and YFSETQ. This CDR3 comprises 15 residues.

The V call is TRBV25-1, the J call TRBJ2-5; D perhaps matches TRBD1 (5 bases). Germline assignment: CDR1 MGHDK and CDR2 SYGVNS. CDR3 size: 12 residues. Trimming stripped 5 bases from V and 5 bases from J, with 9 bases between. The CDR3 DNA reads as TGTGCCAGCAGTAGGCCAGGGGAGACCCAGTACTTC. Encoded protein: CASSRPGETQYF.

The chain has TRBV15 and TRBJ2-1, with a tentative D call TRBD2 (5 bases). Germline V gene sequence: CDR1 LNHNV, CDR2 YYDKDF (reference sequence). The CDR3 spans 16 residues. V was pared by 5 bases and J by 4 bases, with 18 bases between. In nucleotides, the CDR3 is TGTGCCACCAGCGTGACTAAATTGGGTGGTTACAATGAGCAGTTCTTC. It specifies CATSVTKLGGYNEQFF.

V usage is TRBV25-1 and J usage is TRBJ1-1; tentatively, D is TRBD1 (6 bases). Germline CDR1 is MGHDK and CDR2 is SYGVNS. Between the trimmed V and J ends, which lost 5 bases and 1 base, there was a span of 8 bases. CDR3 size: 13 residues. Here the CDR3 reads CASSQGWNTEAFF. The CDR3 nucleotides read TGTGCCAGCAGTCAGGGGTGGAACACTGAAGCTTTCTTT.

The V call is TRBV30, the J call TRBJ2-5; D not resolved. The germline V and J ends were trimmed by 4 bases and 5 bases, with 17 bases remaining between them. This CDR3 has 14 residues. CDR1 is GTSNPN, CDR2 SVGIG, per germline (reference sequence). In DNA form, the CDR3 reads TGTGCCTGGACCGGCGGAAACTACGTCGAGACCCAGTACTTC. Encoded protein: CAWTGGNYVETQYF.

The rearrangement uses TRBV11-2 and TRBJ2-5, with 8 nucleotides matching TRBD1. Germline-derived CDR1 and CDR2 are SGHAT and FQNNGV. V was clipped by 5 bases and J by 5 bases; unmatched bases: 13. The CDR3 totals 16 residues. The DNA for the CDR3 is TGTGCCAGCAGCCTTGATTGGGACAGGAGGTCCGAGACCCAGTACTTC. This encodes CASSLDWDRRSETQYF.

The chain is built from TRBV27 and TRBJ2-7; no clear D gene. Germline V gives CDR1 MNHEY, CDR2 SMNVEV (reference sequence). Trimming stripped 3 bases from V and 4 bases from J, with 10 bases between. This CDR3 region has 13 residues. Written as DNA, the CDR3 is TGTGCCAGCAGTTTTTCACTCCGTTACGAGCAGTACTTC. Encoded protein: CASSFSLRYEQYF.

This chain uses TRBV5-4 with TRBJ2-1; possibly TRBD1 for D (6 bases). Germline-derived CDR1 and CDR2 are SGHNT and YYREEE (reference sequence). The V and J ends lost 1 base and 4 bases respectively, with 15 bases between them. The CDR3 runs 16 residues. CDR3 nucleotide sequence: TGTGCCAGCAGCTTGTTCGGGTTAGGGGGTTACAATGAGCAGTTCTTC. Protein product: CASSLFGLGGYNEQFF.

V is TRBV7-2 and J is TRBJ2-2; 10 bases line up with TRBD2. The CDR3 is 15 amino acids. V lost 4 bases, J lost 8 bases, and 7 bases stayed unmatched. The germline V gene encodes CDR1 SGHTA and CDR2 FQGNSA. The CDR3 is CASSSIAGGGGELFF. The CDR3 DNA sequence: TGTGCCAGCAGCTCTATAGCGGGAGGAGGGGGGGAGCTGTTTTTT.

The chain uses TRBV28 and TRBJ1-2; 8 bases match TRBD1. The CDR3 sequence is 15 residues long. Germline V gene sequence: CDR1 MDHEN, CDR2 SYDVKM. The ends lost 3 bases at V and 3 bases at J; junction bases unmatched: 6. CDR3 nucleotide sequence: TGTGCCAGCAGTTTTCAGGGGGCCGGGTACTATGGCTACACCTTC. Protein sequence: CASSFQGAGYYGYTF.

The J gene is TRBJ2-2, the V gene TRBV5-4, with TRBD2 matching over 8 bases. This CDR3 is 16 amino acids long. CDR1 SGHNT and CDR2 YYREEE come from the germline V gene (reference sequence). Trimming at V came to 0 bases and at J to 6 bases, leaving 7 bases not matched to a gene. As DNA, the CDR3 is TGTGCCAGCAGCTTGGCATATCGGGAGGGATCCGGGGAGCTGTTTTTT. Protein: CASSLAYREGSGELFF.

The chain carries TRBV10-1 and TRBJ1-4, with D unresolved. Germline values: CDR1 WNHNN, CDR2 SYGVQD (reference sequence). CDR3 size: 14 residues. Trimming left V 3 bases short and J 2 bases short, with 7 bases between. The CDR3 DNA is TGCGCCAGCAGTGATGCGTCGACTAATGAAAAACTGTTTTTT. It is translated as CASSDASTNEKLFF.

This chain links TRBV30 with TRBJ1-1; D is perhaps TRBD1 (6 bases). Germline CDR1 GTSNPN, CDR2 SVGIG (reference sequence). V lost 0 bases and J 3 bases, leaving 23 bases between the germline ends. There are 18 residues in the CDR3. CDR3 residues: CAWSVFSGGGSWDTEAFF. CDR3 nucleotides: TGTGCCTGGAGTGTATTCTCCGGGGGCGGGAGTTGGGACACTGAAGCTTTCTTT.

Details on this clone: This sample includes further DNA sequences coding for the same CDR3. J is TRBJ2-1 and V is TRBV29-1; a weak D match, TRBD1 (6 bases). Per the germline V gene, CDR1 is SQVTM and CDR2 is ANQGSEA. Between the trimmed V and J ends, which lost 4 bases and 0 bases, there was a span of 16 bases. This CDR3 has 16 amino acids. CDR3 nucleotides: TGCAGCGTTGTATCATCCGGACAGCCCTCCTACAATGAGCAGTTCTTC. It is translated as CSVVSSGQPSYNEQFF.

This chain links TRBV30 with TRBJ2-3; D not certain. The CDR3 is 11 amino acids. CDR1 is GTSNPN and CDR2 is SVGIG in the germline V gene (reference sequence). V was cut by 3 bases and J by 5 bases, with 6 bases left in between. CDR3 coding DNA: TGTGCCTGGAGCCCCGGAGATACGCAGTATTTT. Translated: CAWSPGDTQYF.

The rearrangement joins TRBV5-1 to TRBJ2-1; D possibly corresponds to TRBD2 (6 bases). This CDR3 is built from 15 residues. V was trimmed by 4 bases and J by 7 bases, leaving 18 bases between them. Germline V gene data show CDR1 as SGHRS and CDR2 as YFSETQ. This CDR3 is CASSEASDTRNEQFF. DNA for the CDR3: TGCGCCAGCAGCGAAGCTAGCGATACTAGGAATGAGCAGTTCTTC.

J is TRBJ2-3 and V is TRBV27, with 14 bases lining up with TRBD2. The CDR3 loop spans 19 amino acids. The trim removed 2 bases at V and 2 bases at J, leaving 9 bases unmatched. Germline CDR1 reads MNHEY; CDR2 reads SMNVEV (reference sequence). The CDR3 sequence: CASSLRGTSGSGVTDTQYF. Here the CDR3 DNA reads TGTGCCAGCAGTTTAAGGGGGACTAGCGGGAGCGGGGTCACAGATACGCAGTATTTT.

The chain links TRBV19 to TRBJ2-7; D is unresolved. Trimming shortened V by 2 bases and J by 1 base, and 9 bases separated the two germline ends. This CDR3 has 14 amino acids. Per germline, CDR1 LNHDA and CDR2 SQIVND (reference sequence). The CDR3 is CASSITAGSYEQYV. The CDR3 nucleotides are TGTGCCAGTAGTATAACGGCAGGATCCTACGAGCAGTACGTC.

This rearrangement joins TRBV15 to TRBJ1-2; 9 bases map to TRBD1. The CDR3 is 14 amino acids. Germline V gene data show CDR1 as LNHNV and CDR2 as YYDKDF (reference sequence). V lost 6 bases, J lost 7 bases, and 9 bases stayed unmatched. In nucleotides, the CDR3 is TGTGCCACCAGGGGGACAGGGAAGGATTCTGGCTACACCTTC. Amino acids: CATRGTGKDSGYTF.

This chain connects TRBV5-1 to TRBJ1-2, with TRBD1 matching over 9 bases. The CDR3 runs to 14 residues. Per germline, CDR1 SGHRS and CDR2 YFSETQ. Trimming at V came to 4 bases and at J to 8 bases, leaving 9 bases not matched to a gene. The CDR3 sequence: CASSRRDRAWGYTF. The DNA for the CDR3 is TGCGCCAGCAGCCGCCGGGACAGGGCTTGGGGCTACACCTTC.